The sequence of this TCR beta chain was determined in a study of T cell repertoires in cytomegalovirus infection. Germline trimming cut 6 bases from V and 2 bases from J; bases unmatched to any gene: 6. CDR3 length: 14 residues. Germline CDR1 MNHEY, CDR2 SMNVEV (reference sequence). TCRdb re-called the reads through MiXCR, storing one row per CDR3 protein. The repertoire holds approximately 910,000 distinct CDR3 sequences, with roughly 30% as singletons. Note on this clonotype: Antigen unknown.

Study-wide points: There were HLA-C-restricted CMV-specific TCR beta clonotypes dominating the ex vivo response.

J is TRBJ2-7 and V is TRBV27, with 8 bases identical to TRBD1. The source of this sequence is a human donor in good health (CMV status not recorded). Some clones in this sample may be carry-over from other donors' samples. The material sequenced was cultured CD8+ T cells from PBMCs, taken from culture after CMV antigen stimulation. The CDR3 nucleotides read TGTGCCAGCAGCCTCACAGGGGGGACCTACGAGCAGTACTTC. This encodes CASSLTGGTYEQYF.